Listed here are 8 T cell receptor beta chains from one sample, sequenced in a study of T cell clonality in common variable immunodeficiency. Study conclusions and caveats: Reportedly, TCR beta sequences from common variable immunodeficiency showed fewer deletions and N-nucleotide insertions.

These TCRs' antigens remain unknown. Measured with immunoSEQ multiplex PCR; TCRdb has only the in-frame clones, and not every one. Altogether around 7,100 clones were found in the sample, and no singletons occur. Sequenced sample: peripheral blood mononuclear cells. The receptors originated from a human donor with common variable immunodeficiency.

A few counts support this clone. The CDR3 end is not reached by the read, which stops 3 residues before it; the germline J gene fills it in. The chain employs TRBV7-9 and TRBJ2-5; perhaps TRBD1 as D (5 bases). Germline CDR1 and CDR2: SEHNR and FQNEAQ (reference sequence). The CDR3 is made up of 15 amino acids. The V gene lost 2 bases and the J gene lost 4 bases, with 14 bases spanning the gap. Incomplete CDR3 DNA: TGTGCCAGCAGCTTAAAAGGCAGGGTTTCAGAGACC. It is translated as CASSLKGRVSET. In full, the CDR3 reads CASSLKGRVSETQYF. The entire variable domain, with the rest obtained from reference TRBV7-9 and TRBJ2-5, is as follows: DTGVSQNPRHKITKRGQNVTFRCDPISEHNRLYWYRQTLGQGPEFLTYFQNEAQLEKSRLLSDRFSAERPKGSFSTLEIQRTEQGDSAMYLCASSLKGRVSETQYFGPGTRLLVL.

As for this clone: The read halts 3 residues ahead of the CDR3 end, with the missing end drawn from the germline J gene. The rearrangement joins TRBV7-9 to TRBJ1-2; 12 nucleotides match TRBD1. Germline V gene lookup returns CDR1 SEHNR and CDR2 FQNEAQ (reference sequence). The CDR3 consists of 14 residues. V gave up 4 bases and J gave up 7 bases; unmatched junction bases: 4. The DNA read from the CDR3 is TGTGCCAGCAGCTGGGGGGACAGGGGGCTTGGC. This gives the protein CASSWGDRGLG. The complete CDR3 sequence is CASSWGDRGLGYTF.

There are a few counts of this clone. Read coverage stops 3 residues before the CDR3 terminus; the germline J gene supplies the remainder. This rearrangement joins TRBV19 to TRBJ2-2; 10 nucleotides match TRBD2. There are 15 residues in the CDR3. V was clipped by 5 bases and J by 3 bases; unmatched bases: 3. Germline V gene sequence: CDR1 LNHDA, CDR2 SQIVND (reference sequence). CDR3 region: CASSVTSGYTGELFF. Partial CDR3 DNA: TGTGCCAGTAGTGTGACTAGCGGGTACACCGGGGAG.

In this sample, this clone turned up a few times. The read terminates 3 residues before the CDR3 end, so the remaining end is supplied by the germline J gene. The V call is TRBV19, the J call TRBJ1-5; 8 nucleotides align to TRBD1. This CDR3 has 14 amino acids. The V gene end was trimmed by 4 bases and the J gene end by 5 bases; junction bases not matched to a gene: 4. CDR1 and CDR2 from the germline V gene are LNHDA and SQIVND (reference sequence). The CDR3 DNA, read in part, is TGTGCCAGTAGTAATCGACAGGGGTATCAGCCC. Its protein is CASSNRQGYQP. The CDR3 reads in full as CASSNRQGYQPQHF.

This clone has more than one count but fewer than ten. The read is 3 residues too short to cover the CDR3 end, so that end is filled in from the germline J gene. The genes are TRBV20-1 and TRBJ1-4; 11 bases map to TRBD1. J was trimmed by 7 bases and V by 0 bases; bases with no gene match: 1. The CDR3 length is 14 residues. Germline assignment: CDR1 DFQATT and CDR2 SNEGSKA (reference sequence). The part of the CDR3 DNA that was read is TGCAGTGCTAGAGAGGACAGGGGGCTTGAAAAA. This encodes CSAREDRGLEK. The CDR3 reads in full as CSAREDRGLEKLFF.

Points on this clone: The CDR3 end falls 3 residues outside the read, so it is completed with the germline J gene. This rearrangement joins TRBV7-9 to TRBJ1-5; D is unclear. This CDR3 has 13 amino acids. Germline loops: CDR1 SEHNR, CDR2 FQNEAQ (reference sequence). V was clipped by 4 bases and J by 5 bases, with 9 bases between them. The sequenced CDR3 bases are TGTGCCAGCAGCTCGACCGCGGATCAGCCC. Residues: CASSSTADQP. The CDR3, in full, reads CASSSTADQPQHF.

The sample holds a few counts of this clone. Sequencing ends 3 residues short of the CDR3 end; the germline J gene provides the rest. This rearrangement joins TRBV18 to TRBJ2-5, with D possibly matching TRBD2 (6 bases). V was pared by 2 bases and J by 4 bases, with 17 bases between. CDR3 length equals 16 residues. Germline CDR1 reads KGHSH; CDR2 reads LQKENI. CDR3 region: CASSPNPAGFGETQYF. The part of the CDR3 DNA that was read is TGTGCCAGCTCACCAAATCCGGCGGGATTTGGAGAGACC.

With respect to this clone: Coverage ceases 3 residues before the CDR3 finishes, and the germline J gene fills in the end. V gene TRBV6-2 or TRBV6-3 combines with J gene TRBJ2-7; D is ambiguous. Germline values: CDR1 MNHEY, CDR2 SVGEGT. Trimming took off 5 bases at V and 3 bases at J, with 17 bases between the two ends. The length of the CDR3 is 15 residues. The CDR3 is CASSDGWVADYEQYF. The sequenced CDR3 bases are TGTGCCAGCAGTGATGGCTGGGTGGCGGACTACGAG.